This TCR beta chain originates from a study of blood T cell repertoires in COVID-19. Looking at the study overall: Specimens from acute and convalescent COVID-19 originated in the United States, Italy and Spain. PBMCs, B-cell-depleted T cells, or T cells were the source of the cDNA or gDNA that made up the material.

Authors' methods: Nucleated cell number was recorded as an estimate derived from reference gene primer amplification. Clones were read by immunoSEQ multiplex PCR, and TCRdb kept only the in-frame ones, dropping some. V and J calls and clone size are copied from that table; D and trimming were computed from the DNA. The data show 80,000 to 100,000 clones, 80% seen once. The V gene's germline CDR1 is MGHRA and CDR2 YSYEKL. This CDR3 has 16 amino acids. The V gene lost 0 bases and the J gene lost 2 bases, with 14 bases spanning the gap. The J gene is TRBJ2-7, the V gene TRBV4-1; weak D call: TRBD2 (5 bases). The clonotype comes from a human donor in a cohort sampled during active COVID-19. The specimen was peripheral blood. CDR3 sequence: CASSQDRASSTYEQYF. CDR3 DNA: TGCGCCAGCAGCCAAGATCGGGCTAGCAGTACCTACGAGCAGTACTTC.